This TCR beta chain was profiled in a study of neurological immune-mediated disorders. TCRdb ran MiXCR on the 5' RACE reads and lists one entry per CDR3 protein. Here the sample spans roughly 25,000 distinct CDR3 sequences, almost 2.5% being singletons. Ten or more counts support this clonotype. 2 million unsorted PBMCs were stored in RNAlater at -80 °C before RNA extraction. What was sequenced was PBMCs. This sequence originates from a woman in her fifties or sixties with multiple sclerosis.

CDR3 sequence reads: CASSHGSGKSYEQYF. The DNA of the CDR3 is TGTGCCAGCAGCCATGGTAGCGGAAAGTCCTACGAGCAGTACTTC. The rearrangement uses TRBV6-2 or TRBV6-3 and TRBJ2-7; D may be TRBD2 (6 bases). Germline V gene sequence: CDR1 MNHEY, CDR2 SVGEGT. The ends were cut back, 6 bases at V and 1 base at J, with 16 bases in the middle. This CDR3 has 15 amino acids.